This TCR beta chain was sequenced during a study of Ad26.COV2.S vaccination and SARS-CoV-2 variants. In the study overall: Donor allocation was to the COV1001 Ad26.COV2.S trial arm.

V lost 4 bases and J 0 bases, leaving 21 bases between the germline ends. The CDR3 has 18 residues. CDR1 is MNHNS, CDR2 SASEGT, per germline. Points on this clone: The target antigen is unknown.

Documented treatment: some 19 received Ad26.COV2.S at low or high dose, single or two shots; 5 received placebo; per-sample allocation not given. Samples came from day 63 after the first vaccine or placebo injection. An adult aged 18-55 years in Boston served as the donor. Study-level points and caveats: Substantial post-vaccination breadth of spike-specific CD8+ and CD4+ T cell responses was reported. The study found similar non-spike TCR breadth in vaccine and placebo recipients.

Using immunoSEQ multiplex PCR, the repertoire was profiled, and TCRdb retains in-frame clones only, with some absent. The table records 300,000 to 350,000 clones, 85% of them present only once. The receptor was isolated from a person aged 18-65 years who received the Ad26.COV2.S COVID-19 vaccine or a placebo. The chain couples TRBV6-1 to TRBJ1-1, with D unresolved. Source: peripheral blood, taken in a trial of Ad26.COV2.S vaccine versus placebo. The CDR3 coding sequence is TGTGCCAGCAGTGGGAATCCAGCCCGGTTGGTCGTGAACACTGAAGCTTTCTTT. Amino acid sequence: CASSGNPARLVVNTEAFF.